The clone carrying this T cell receptor beta chain has a handful of counts. Its antigen is not identified. The data are from a study of post-analysis software for immune sequencing data. Study overall: Relapsing-remitting, secondary progressive and progressive-relapsing courses of multiple sclerosis were included. Findings and caveats of the study: The five TRBV segments detected at higher frequency in patients than in controls included TRBV5-6, TRBV5-1 and TRBV20-1. F measure grouped same-batch samples tightly together. People with multiple sclerosis had a significantly lower normalized Chao1 diversity than controls did.

Germline V gene lookup returns CDR1 SGDLS and CDR2 YYNGEE. V gave up 0 bases and J gave up 5 bases, with 8 bases separating them. The CDR3 is made up of 14 amino acids. Incorporated into the TCR beta cDNA libraries were unique molecular identifiers, which served to reduce PCR and sequencing biases. MiXCR, applied by TCRdb to the PCR reads, yields one record per CDR3 protein. Among about 400,000 distinct CDR3 sequences listed, less than 40% were seen once. The chain joins TRBV9 to TRBJ2-2; no firm D call. The specimen was blood. This clonotype originated in a girl aged 10 to 17 with multiple sclerosis. Here the CDR3 DNA reads TGTGCCAGCAGCGTAGTCAGTGGTACCGGGGAGCTGTTTTTT. The encoded protein is CASSVVSGTGELFF.